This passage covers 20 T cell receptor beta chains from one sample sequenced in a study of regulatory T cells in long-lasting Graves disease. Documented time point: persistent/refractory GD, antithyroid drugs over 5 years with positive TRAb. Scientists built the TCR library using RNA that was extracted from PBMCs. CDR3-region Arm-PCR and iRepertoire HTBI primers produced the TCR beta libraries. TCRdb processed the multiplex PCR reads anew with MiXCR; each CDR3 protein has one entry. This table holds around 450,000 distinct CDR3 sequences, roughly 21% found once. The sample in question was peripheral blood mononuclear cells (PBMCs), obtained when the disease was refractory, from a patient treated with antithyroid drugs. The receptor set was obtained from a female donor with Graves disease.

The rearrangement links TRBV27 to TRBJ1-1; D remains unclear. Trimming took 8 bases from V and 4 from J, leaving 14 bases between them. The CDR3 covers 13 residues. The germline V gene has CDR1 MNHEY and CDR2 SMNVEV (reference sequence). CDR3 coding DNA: TGTGCCAGCGGCCTCTGGGGTCTCACTGAAGCTTTCTTT. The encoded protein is CASGLWGLTEAFF.

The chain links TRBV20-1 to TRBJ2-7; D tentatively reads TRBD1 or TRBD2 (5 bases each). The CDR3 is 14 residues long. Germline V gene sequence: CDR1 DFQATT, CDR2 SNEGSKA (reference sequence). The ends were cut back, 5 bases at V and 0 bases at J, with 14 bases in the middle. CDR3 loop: CSAGPRDDSYEQYF. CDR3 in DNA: TGCAGTGCTGGCCCCCGGGACGACTCCTACGAGCAGTACTTC.

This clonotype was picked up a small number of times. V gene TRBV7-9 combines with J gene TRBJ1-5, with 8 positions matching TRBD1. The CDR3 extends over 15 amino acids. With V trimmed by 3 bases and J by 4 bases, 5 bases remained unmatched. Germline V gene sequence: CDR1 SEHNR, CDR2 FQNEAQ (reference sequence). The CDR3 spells CASSLITGGNQPQHF. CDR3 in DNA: TGTGCCAGCAGCTTGATTACAGGGGGGAATCAGCCCCAGCATTTT.

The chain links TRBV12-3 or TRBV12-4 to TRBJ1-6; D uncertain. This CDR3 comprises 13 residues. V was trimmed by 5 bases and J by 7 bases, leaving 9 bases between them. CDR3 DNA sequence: TGTGCCAGCAGTCGGGGTCTGAATTCACCCCTCCACTTT. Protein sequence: CASSRGLNSPLHF.

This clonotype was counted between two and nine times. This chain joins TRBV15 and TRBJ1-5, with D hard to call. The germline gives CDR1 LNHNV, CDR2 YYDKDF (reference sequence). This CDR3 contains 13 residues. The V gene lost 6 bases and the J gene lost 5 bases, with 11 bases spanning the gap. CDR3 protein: CATSDPGDQPQHF. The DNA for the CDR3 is TGTGCCACCAGTGACCCTGGGGATCAGCCCCAGCATTTT.

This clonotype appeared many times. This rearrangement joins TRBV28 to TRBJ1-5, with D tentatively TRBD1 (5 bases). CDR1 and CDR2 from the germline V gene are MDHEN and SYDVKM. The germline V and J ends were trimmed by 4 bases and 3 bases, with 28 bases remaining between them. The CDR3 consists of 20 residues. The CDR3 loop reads CASSSPFAGRRSRDNQPQHF. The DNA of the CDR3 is TGTGCCAGCAGTTCGCCCTTTGCGGGACGGCGTAGTCGGGACAATCAGCCCCAGCATTTT.

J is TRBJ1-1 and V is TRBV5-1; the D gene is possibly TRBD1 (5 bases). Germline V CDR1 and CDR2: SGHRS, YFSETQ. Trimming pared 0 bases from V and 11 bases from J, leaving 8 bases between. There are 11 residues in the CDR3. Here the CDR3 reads CASSLEGHAFF. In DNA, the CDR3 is TGCGCCAGCAGCTTGGAGGGGCACGCTTTCTTT.

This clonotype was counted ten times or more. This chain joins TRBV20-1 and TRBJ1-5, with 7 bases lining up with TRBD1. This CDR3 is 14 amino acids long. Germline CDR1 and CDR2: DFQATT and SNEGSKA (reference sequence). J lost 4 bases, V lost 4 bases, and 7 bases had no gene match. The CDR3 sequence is CSATATGQNQPQHF. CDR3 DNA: TGCAGTGCTACGGCGACAGGGCAGAATCAGCCCCAGCATTTT.

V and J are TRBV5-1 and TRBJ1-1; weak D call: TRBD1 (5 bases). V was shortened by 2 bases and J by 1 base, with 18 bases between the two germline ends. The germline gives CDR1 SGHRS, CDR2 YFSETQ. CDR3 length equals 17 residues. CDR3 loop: CASSFWGVMEGNTEAFF. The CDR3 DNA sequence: TGCGCCAGCAGCTTTTGGGGGGTAATGGAAGGGAACACTGAAGCTTTCTTT.

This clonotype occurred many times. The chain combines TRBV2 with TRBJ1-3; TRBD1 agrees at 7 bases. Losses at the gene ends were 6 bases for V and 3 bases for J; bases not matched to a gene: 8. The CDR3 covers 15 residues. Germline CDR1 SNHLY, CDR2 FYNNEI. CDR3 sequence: CASRETGYSGNTIYF. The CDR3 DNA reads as TGTGCCAGCAGGGAGACAGGGTATAGTGGAAACACCATATATTTT.

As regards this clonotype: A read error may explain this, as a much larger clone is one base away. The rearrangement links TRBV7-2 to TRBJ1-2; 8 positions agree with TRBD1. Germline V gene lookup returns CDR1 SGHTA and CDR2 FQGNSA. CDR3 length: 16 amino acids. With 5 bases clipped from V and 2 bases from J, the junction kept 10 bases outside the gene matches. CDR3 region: CASSPGQGQLNYGYTF. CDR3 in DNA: TGTGCCAGCAGCCCCGGACAGGGCCAACTGAACTATGGCTACACCTTC.

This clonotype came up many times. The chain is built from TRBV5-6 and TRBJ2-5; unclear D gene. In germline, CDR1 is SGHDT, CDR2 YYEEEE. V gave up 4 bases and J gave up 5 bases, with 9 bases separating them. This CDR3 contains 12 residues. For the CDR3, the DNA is TGTGCCAGCAGCCACCTCGCTGAGACCCAGTACTTC. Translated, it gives CASSHLAETQYF. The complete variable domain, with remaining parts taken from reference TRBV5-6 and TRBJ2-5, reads DAGVTQSPTHLIKTRGQQVTLRCSPKSGHDTVSWYQQALGQGPQFIFQYYEEEERQRGNFPDRFSGHQFPNYSSELNVNALLLGDSALYLCASSHLAETQYFGPGTRLLVL.

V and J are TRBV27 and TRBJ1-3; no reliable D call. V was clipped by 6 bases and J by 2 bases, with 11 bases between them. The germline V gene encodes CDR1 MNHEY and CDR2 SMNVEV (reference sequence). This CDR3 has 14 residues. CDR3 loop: CASSTRPTGNTIYF. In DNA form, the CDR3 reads TGTGCCAGCAGCACGCGACCGACTGGAAACACCATATATTTT.

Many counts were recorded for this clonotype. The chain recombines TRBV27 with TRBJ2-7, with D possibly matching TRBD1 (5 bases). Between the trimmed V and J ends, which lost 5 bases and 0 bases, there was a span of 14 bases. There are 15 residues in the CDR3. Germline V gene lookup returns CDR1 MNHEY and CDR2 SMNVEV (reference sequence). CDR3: CASSPKQVPSYEQYF. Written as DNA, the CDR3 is TGTGCCAGCAGTCCAAAACAGGTGCCCTCCTACGAGCAGTACTTC.

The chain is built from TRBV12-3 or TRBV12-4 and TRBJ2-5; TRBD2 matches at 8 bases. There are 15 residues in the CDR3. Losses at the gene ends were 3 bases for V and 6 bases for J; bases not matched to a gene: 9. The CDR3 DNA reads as TGTGCCAGCAGTTTTGGAGCGGGAGTGGCGAAGACCCAGTACTTC. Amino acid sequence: CASSFGAGVAKTQYF.

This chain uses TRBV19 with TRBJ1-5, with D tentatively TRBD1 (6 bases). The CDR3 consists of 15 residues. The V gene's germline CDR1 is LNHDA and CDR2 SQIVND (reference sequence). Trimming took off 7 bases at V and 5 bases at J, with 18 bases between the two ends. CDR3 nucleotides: TGTGCCAGTATGAAGGGACACCCTGGCGATCAGCCCCAGCATTTT. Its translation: CASMKGHPGDQPQHF.

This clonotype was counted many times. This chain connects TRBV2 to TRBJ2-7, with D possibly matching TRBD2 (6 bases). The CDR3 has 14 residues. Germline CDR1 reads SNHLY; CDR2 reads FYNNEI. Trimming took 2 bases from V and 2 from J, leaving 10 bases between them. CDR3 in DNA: TGTGCCAGCAGTGAAACTAGCTTCACCTACGAGCAGTACTTC. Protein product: CASSETSFTYEQYF.

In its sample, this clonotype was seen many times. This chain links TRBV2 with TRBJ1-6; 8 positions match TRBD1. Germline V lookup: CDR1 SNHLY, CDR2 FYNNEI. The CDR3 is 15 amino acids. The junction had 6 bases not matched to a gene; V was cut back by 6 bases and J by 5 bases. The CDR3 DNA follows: TGTGCCAGCAGCGCCAGGGACAGGCATAATTCACCCCTCCACTTT. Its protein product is CASSARDRHNSPLHF.

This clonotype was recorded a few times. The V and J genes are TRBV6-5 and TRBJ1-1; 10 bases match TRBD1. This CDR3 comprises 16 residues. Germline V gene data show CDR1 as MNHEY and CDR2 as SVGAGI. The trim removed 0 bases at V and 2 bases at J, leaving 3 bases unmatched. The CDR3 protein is CASSYSGDRGNTEAFF. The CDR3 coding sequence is TGTGCCAGCAGTTACTCGGGGGACAGGGGAAACACTGAAGCTTTCTTT.

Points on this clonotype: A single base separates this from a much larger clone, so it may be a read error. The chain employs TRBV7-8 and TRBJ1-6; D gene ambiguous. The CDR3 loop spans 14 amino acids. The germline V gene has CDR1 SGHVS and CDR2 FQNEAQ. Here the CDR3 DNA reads TGTGTCAGCAGCTTAACCCTCCTTAATTCACCCCTCCACTTT. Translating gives CVSSLTLLNSPLHF.